These 5 T cell receptor beta chains were all obtained from the same sample, sequenced in a study of identical twins. TCRdb processed the 5' RACE reads anew with MiXCR; each CDR3 protein has one entry. In the table there are approximately 890,000 distinct CDR3 sequences, over 9% of which are singletons. The sample also formed part of further work on yellow fever vaccine responses in identical twins.

Sequences were obtained from PBMCs. These receptor sequences come from a woman aged 18 to 35 in good health.

V is TRBV5-1 and J is TRBJ2-1; D not resolved. Between the trimmed V and J ends, which lost 3 bases and 2 bases, there was a span of 18 bases. This CDR3 has 17 amino acids. Germline V gene sequence: CDR1 SGHRS, CDR2 YFSETQ. As DNA, the CDR3 is TGCGCCAGCAGCTCAGAGACCGGAGTGAACACCTACAATGAGCAGTTCTTC. Amino acids: CASSSETGVNTYNEQFF. Full variable domain (remainder filled in from reference TRBV5-1 and TRBJ2-1): KAGVTQTPRYLIKTRGQQVTLSCSPISGHRSVSWYQQTPGQGLQFLFEYFSETQRNKGNFPGRFSGRQFSNSRSEMNVSTLELGDSALYLCASSSETGVNTYNEQFFGPGTRLTVL.

This clonotype was seen ten or more times. The gene calls are TRBV7-9 and TRBJ1-4; possibly TRBD1 for D (5 bases). Germline V lookup: CDR1 SEHNR, CDR2 FQNEAQ (reference sequence). The CDR3 is 14 amino acids. The V end was cut by 4 bases, the J end by 6 bases, with 12 bases between. This CDR3 reads CASSSSGGDEKLFF. Written as DNA, the CDR3 is TGTGCCAGCAGCTCCTCGGGGGGGGATGAAAAACTGTTTTTT. The complete variable domain, with remaining parts taken from reference TRBV7-9 and TRBJ1-4, reads DTGVSQNPRHKITKRGQNVTFRCDPISEHNRLYWYRQTLGQGPEFLTYFQNEAQLEKSRLLSDRFSAERPKGSFSTLEIQRTEQGDSAMYLCASSSSGGDEKLFFGSGTQLSVL.

This clonotype was seen more than once but under ten times. This rearrangement joins TRBV24-1 to TRBJ2-7, with TRBD1 identical over 8 bases. V dropped 9 bases and J dropped 6; count of bases not matched to a gene: 6. From germline, CDR1 is KGHDR and CDR2 SFDVKD. CDR3 length: 12 residues. This CDR3 is CATHQGAGEQYV. As DNA, the CDR3 is TGTGCCACCCACCAGGGGGCCGGCGAGCAGTACGTC.

V gene TRBV6-5 combines with J gene TRBJ2-1; 8 bases line up with TRBD2. The germline V gene encodes CDR1 MNHEY and CDR2 SVGAGI. Losses at the gene ends were 4 bases for V and 1 base for J; bases not matched to a gene: 9. CDR3 length: 17 amino acids. CDR3 bases: TGTGCCAGCAGTTTGCGAGCGGGAGTCCCATCCTACAATGAGCAGTTCTTC. Protein sequence: CASSLRAGVPSYNEQFF.

This clonotype was seen repeatedly, ten times or more. The chain carries TRBV11-1 and TRBJ2-1, with 8 nucleotides matching TRBD2. This CDR3 is 16 amino acids long. Germline V gives CDR1 SGHAT, CDR2 FQDESV (reference sequence). The junction had 8 bases not matched to a gene; V was cut back by 5 bases and J by 2 bases. The CDR3: CASSPGTRPPYNEQFF. In DNA form, the CDR3 reads TGTGCCAGCAGCCCAGGGACTAGGCCCCCCTACAATGAGCAGTTCTTC.